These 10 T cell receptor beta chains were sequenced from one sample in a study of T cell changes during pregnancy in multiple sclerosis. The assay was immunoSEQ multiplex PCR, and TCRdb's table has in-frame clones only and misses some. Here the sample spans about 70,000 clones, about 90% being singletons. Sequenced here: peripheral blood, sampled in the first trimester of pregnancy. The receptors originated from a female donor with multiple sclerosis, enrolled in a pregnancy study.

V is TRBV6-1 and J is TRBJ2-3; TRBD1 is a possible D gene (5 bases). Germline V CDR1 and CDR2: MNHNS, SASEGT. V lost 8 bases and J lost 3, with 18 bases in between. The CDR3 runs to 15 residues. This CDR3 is CASGLGQGITDTQYF. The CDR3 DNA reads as TGTGCCAGCGGGCTAGGGCAGGGTATAACAGATACGCAGTATTTT.

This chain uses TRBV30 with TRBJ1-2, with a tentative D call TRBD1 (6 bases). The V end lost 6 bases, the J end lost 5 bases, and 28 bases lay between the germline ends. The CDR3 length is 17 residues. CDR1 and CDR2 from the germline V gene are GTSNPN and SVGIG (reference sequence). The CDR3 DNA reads TGTGCCTGTACTACGGAGAAGGACAGACAGCGTGAATATGGCTACACCTTC. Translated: CACTTEKDRQREYGYTF.

CDR3 coding DNA: TGTGCCAGCAGCGGGACACCAGAAGGAGGCTACACCTTC. Translating gives CASSGTPEGGYTF. The chain combines TRBV6-5 with TRBJ1-2; possible D gene TRBD1, 6 bases. Trimming took off 6 bases at V and 8 bases at J, with 16 bases between the two ends. Germline V gives CDR1 MNHEY, CDR2 SVGAGI. The CDR3 length is 13 residues.

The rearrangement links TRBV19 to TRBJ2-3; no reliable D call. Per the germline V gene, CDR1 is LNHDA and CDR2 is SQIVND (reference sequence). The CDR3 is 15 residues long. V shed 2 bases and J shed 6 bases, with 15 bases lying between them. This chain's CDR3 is CASSIRAPGTDTQYF. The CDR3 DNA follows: TGTGCCAGTAGTATAAGAGCCCCAGGTACCGATACGCAGTATTTT.

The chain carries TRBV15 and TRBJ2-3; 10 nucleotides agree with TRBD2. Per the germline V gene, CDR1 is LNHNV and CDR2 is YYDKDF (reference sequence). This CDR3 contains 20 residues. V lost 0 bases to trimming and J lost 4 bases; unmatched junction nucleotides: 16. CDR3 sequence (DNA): TGTGCCACCAGCAGAGATCTTACGCGGAGGGTAGCGGGAGGAGCAGATACGCAGTATTTT. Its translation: CATSRDLTRRVAGGADTQYF.

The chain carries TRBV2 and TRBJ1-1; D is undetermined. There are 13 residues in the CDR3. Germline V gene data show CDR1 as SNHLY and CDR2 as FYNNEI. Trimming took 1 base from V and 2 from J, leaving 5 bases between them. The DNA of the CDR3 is TGTGCCAGCAGTGAAGAGACAAACACTGAAGCTTTCTTT. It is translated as CASSEETNTEAFF. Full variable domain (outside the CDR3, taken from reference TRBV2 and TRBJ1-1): EPEVTQTPSHQVTQMGQEVILRCVPISNHLYFYWYRQILGQKVEFLVSFYNNEISEKSEIFDDQFSVERPDGSNFTLKIRSTKLEDSAMYFCASSEETNTEAFFGQGTRLTVV.

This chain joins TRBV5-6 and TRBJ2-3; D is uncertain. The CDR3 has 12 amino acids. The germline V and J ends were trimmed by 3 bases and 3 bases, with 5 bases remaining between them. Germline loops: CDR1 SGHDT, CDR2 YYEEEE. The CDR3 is CASSYSTDTQYF. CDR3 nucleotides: TGTGCCAGCAGCTACAGTACAGATACGCAGTATTTT.

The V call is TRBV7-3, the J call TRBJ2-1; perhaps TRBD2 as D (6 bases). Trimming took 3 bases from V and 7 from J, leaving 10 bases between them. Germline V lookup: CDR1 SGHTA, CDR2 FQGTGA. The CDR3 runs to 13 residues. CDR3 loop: CASSFSGENEQFF. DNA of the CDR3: TGTGCCAGCAGCTTTAGCGGTGAGAATGAGCAGTTCTTC.

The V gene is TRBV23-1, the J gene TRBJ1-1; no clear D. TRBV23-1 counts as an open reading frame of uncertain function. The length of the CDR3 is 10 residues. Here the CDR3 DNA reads TGCCTCATTCGGAGCACTGAAGCTTTCTTT. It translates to CLIRSTEAFF.

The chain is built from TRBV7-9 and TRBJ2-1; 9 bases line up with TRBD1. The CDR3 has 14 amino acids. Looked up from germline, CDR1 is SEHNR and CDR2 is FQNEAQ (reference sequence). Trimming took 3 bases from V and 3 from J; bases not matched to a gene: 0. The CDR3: CASSLTGGYNEQFF. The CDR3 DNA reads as TGTGCCAGCAGCTTGACAGGGGGCTACAATGAGCAGTTCTTC. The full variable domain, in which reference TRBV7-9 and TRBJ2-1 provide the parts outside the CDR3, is DTGVSQNPRHKITKRGQNVTFRCDPISEHNRLYWYRQTLGQGPEFLTYFQNEAQLEKSRLLSDRFSAERPKGSFSTLEIQRTEQGDSAMYLCASSLTGGYNEQFFGPGTRLTVL.